These 19 T cell receptor beta chains originate from one sample sequenced in a study of response to subunit inactivated influenza vaccine. TCRdb reprocessed the RT-PCR reads with MiXCR, giving one entry per CDR3 protein. The sample lists some 300,000 distinct CDR3 sequences; 22% were seen once. This material consisted of PBMCs from blood, taken 21 months after vaccination. The source is a man between 50 and 75 years old who received an inactivated influenza vaccine.

This clonotype has just a few counts. The CDR3 is CASTPRRYNEQFF. The CDR3 DNA reads as TGTGCCAGCACCCCGAGGCGGTACAATGAGCAGTTCTTC. The V call is TRBV7-2, the J call TRBJ2-1; D is undetermined. The CDR3 loop spans 13 amino acids. Germline V gene lookup returns CDR1 SGHTA and CDR2 FQGNSA. Trimming shortened V by 7 bases and J by 4 bases, and 11 bases separated the two germline ends.

This clonotype was seen a few times. The chain recombines TRBV5-1 with TRBJ1-1, with 8 bases lining up with TRBD1. Germline lookup yields CDR1 SGHRS and CDR2 YFSETQ. This CDR3 is built from 14 residues. Unmatched junction bases numbered 3, after V lost 1 base and J lost 4 bases. The CDR3 spells CASSLQDRATEAFF. CDR3 DNA: TGCGCCAGCAGCTTGCAGGACAGGGCCACTGAAGCTTTCTTT.

The chain is built from TRBV7-9 and TRBJ1-5; maybe TRBD1 (6 bases). V was shortened by 5 bases and J by 10 bases, with 18 bases between the two germline ends. Germline V gives CDR1 SEHNR, CDR2 FQNEAQ (reference sequence). This CDR3 has 14 amino acids. CDR3: CASSVLEGGGPQHF. CDR3 in DNA: TGTGCCAGCAGCGTCCTAGAGGGAGGGGGTCCCCAGCATTTT.

The chain joins TRBV7-1 to TRBJ2-2, with 9 bases matching TRBD2. TRBV7-1 is annotated as an ORF whose role is uncertain. This CDR3 is 17 amino acids long. Germline trimming cut 4 bases from V and 0 bases from J; bases unmatched to any gene: 6. In DNA form, the CDR3 reads TGTGCCAGCAGCTGGGGAGTAGCGGGAGCGAACACCGGGGAGCTGTTTTTT. Its translation is CASSWGVAGANTGELFF.

The sample holds many counts of this clonotype. This sequence joins TRBV6-5 and TRBJ1-5; tentatively, D is TRBD1 (6 bases). CDR1 and CDR2 (germline): MNHEY, SVGAGI. Trimming left V 4 bases short and J 2 bases short, with 18 bases between. This CDR3 region has 17 residues. CDR3 sequence (DNA): TGTGCCAGCAGTTCCTTTCAAACGGGGGGCGGCAATCAGCCCCAGCATTTT. This gives the protein CASSSFQTGGGNQPQHF.

Only one count was recorded for this clonotype. The chain links TRBV11-2 to TRBJ2-7; D may be TRBD1 or TRBD2 (5 bases each). The CDR3 is 14 residues long. Deletions cut 0 bases from V and 5 bases from J, with 11 bases between. Looked up from germline, CDR1 is SGHAT and CDR2 is FQNNGV. The CDR3 here is CASSLEPGTDEQYF. The CDR3 nucleotides read TGTGCCAGCAGCTTAGAGCCAGGGACCGACGAGCAGTACTTC.

The sample holds many counts of this clonotype. The J gene is TRBJ1-1, the V gene TRBV6-2 or TRBV6-3; unclear D gene. Trimming pared 7 bases from V and 0 bases from J, leaving 9 bases between. This CDR3 has 13 amino acids. Germline V gives CDR1 MNHEY, CDR2 SVGEGT. In DNA, the CDR3 is TGTGCCAGCATCCTCGAGATGAACACTGAAGCTTTCTTT. As protein: CASILEMNTEAFF.

The CDR3: CAISPALYEQYF. The CDR3, as DNA: TGTGCCATCAGCCCAGCCCTCTACGAGCAGTACTTC. This chain links TRBV10-3 with TRBJ2-7; D is unresolved. Per the germline V gene, CDR1 is ENHRY and CDR2 is SYGVKD. V gave up 6 bases and J gave up 3 bases, with 9 bases separating them. This CDR3 contains 12 residues.

V usage is TRBV28 and J usage is TRBJ1-1; possible D gene TRBD1, 6 bases. This CDR3 is 15 amino acids long. Per germline, CDR1 MDHEN and CDR2 SYDVKM. Trimming removed 5 bases from V and 2 bases from J, with 15 bases in between. This chain's CDR3 is CASSPSGHLNTEAFF. DNA of the CDR3: TGTGCCAGCAGTCCATCGGGACACCTTAACACTGAAGCTTTCTTT.

This clonotype has more than one count but fewer than ten. The rearrangement uses TRBV6-1 and TRBJ1-5, with TRBD1 matching over 11 bases. Germline V gives CDR1 MNHNS, CDR2 SASEGT. This CDR3 has 16 amino acids. With 5 bases clipped from V and 8 bases from J, the junction kept 11 bases outside the gene matches. CDR3 amino acids: CASSKWGQGGREPQHF. CDR3 nucleotides: TGTGCCAGCAGTAAATGGGGACAGGGGGGCCGTGAGCCCCAGCATTTT.

This clonotype was seen a single time. This chain links TRBV5-6 with TRBJ2-3; 7 positions agree with TRBD1. Per the germline V gene, CDR1 is SGHDT and CDR2 is YYEEEE. CDR3 length: 16 residues. Trimming cost V 7 bases and J 2 bases; bases outside gene matches: 13. The CDR3 coding sequence is TGTGCCAGCGCATTACTCCGGGACAGTCTCACAGATACGCAGTATTTT. It encodes CASALLRDSLTDTQYF.

The V call is TRBV18, the J call TRBJ2-7, with D possibly called TRBD1 or TRBD2 (5 bases each). The germline V gene encodes CDR1 KGHSH and CDR2 LQKENI. Trimming took off 6 bases at V and 2 bases at J, with 14 bases between the two ends. The CDR3 runs 14 residues. The DNA for the CDR3 is TGTGCCAGCTCCAACACTAGACAGACCTACGAGCAGTACTTC. Its protein is CASSNTRQTYEQYF.

The CDR3 DNA is TGCGCCAGCAGCCAAGATCTTGAGCGAGAGACCCAGTACTTC. Its translation is CASSQDLERETQYF. The chain recombines TRBV4-3 with TRBJ2-5; the D is unclear. V lost 0 bases and J lost 4, with 9 bases in between. Germline V gives CDR1 LGHNA, CDR2 YSLEER. This CDR3 spans 14 amino acids.

The rearrangement links TRBV10-3 to TRBJ2-7; 12 bases agree with TRBD2. CDR3 length: 15 residues. With V trimmed by 3 bases and J by 1 base, 1 base remained unmatched. Germline CDR1 and CDR2: ENHRY and SYGVKD. As DNA, the CDR3 is TGTGCCATCAGTGAAACTAGCGGGGGGTCCTACGAGCAGTACTTC. Translation gives CAISETSGGSYEQYF.

The V and J genes are TRBV4-2 and TRBJ1-2, with 10 positions matching TRBD1. V lost 3 bases and J lost 5; bases outside the gene matches: 6. CDR1 and CDR2 from the germline V gene are LGHNA and YNFKEQ. The CDR3 contains 15 residues. The chain's CDR3 is CASSQPGQGTYGYTF. The DNA for the CDR3 is TGTGCCAGCAGCCAGCCGGGACAGGGGACGTATGGCTACACCTTC.

The chain carries TRBV18 and TRBJ2-7; possibly TRBD2 for D (5 bases). This CDR3 spans 16 amino acids. In germline, CDR1 is KGHSH, CDR2 LQKENI. V dropped 0 bases and J dropped 0 bases, with 12 bases sitting between them. This chain's CDR3 is CASSPPGLPSSYEQYF. CDR3 sequence (DNA): TGTGCCAGCTCACCACCCGGACTTCCGAGCTCCTACGAGCAGTACTTC.

CDR3 amino acids: CASSLVLGSPYEQYF. The DNA for the CDR3 is TGTGCCAGCAGCTTAGTACTGGGGTCCCCCTACGAGCAGTACTTC. V is TRBV11-1 and J is TRBJ2-7; D is unclear. The CDR3 contains 15 residues. The germline V and J ends were trimmed by 1 base and 2 bases, with 12 bases remaining between them. The germline V gene has CDR1 SGHAT and CDR2 FQDESV (reference sequence).

The sample holds one count of this clonotype. The chain employs TRBV10-3 and TRBJ2-7; 7 nucleotides match TRBD1. The J segment lost 4 bases and the V segment lost 4 bases, leaving 7 bases of the junction unmatched. Germline assignment: CDR1 ENHRY and CDR2 SYGVKD. The CDR3 sequence is 14 residues long. The CDR3 region has the DNA TGTGCCATCAGTGGGTGGACAGGAGTTTACGAGCAGTACTTC. This encodes CAISGWTGVYEQYF.

The J gene is TRBJ1-2, the V gene TRBV18, with D perhaps matching TRBD1 (5 bases). This CDR3 contains 15 residues. The germline V gene encodes CDR1 KGHSH and CDR2 LQKENI. The V and J ends lost 3 bases and 7 bases respectively, with 18 bases between them. The CDR3 is CASSPNQGSGAGYTF. CDR3 DNA: TGTGCCAGCTCACCGAATCAGGGTTCCGGGGCTGGCTACACCTTC.